The 15 T cell receptor beta chains below were found in one sample sequenced in a study. MiXCR, run by TCRdb on the RT-PCR reads, gives a single entry per CDR3 protein. The table lists 650,000 to 800,000 distinct CDR3 sequences, over 12% of them singletons. The sample consisted of memory CD4+ T cells from blood. These receptors were obtained from a female donor in good health, serving as a healthy control.

The J gene is TRBJ1-5, the V gene TRBV24-1; 8 bases fit TRBD1. V lost 7 bases and J lost 5; bases outside the gene matches: 12. The CDR3 runs 16 residues. Germline CDR1 reads KGHDR; CDR2 reads SFDVKD. Here the CDR3 reads CATSPRDRGRDQPQHF. The CDR3 DNA follows: TGTGCCACCAGCCCAAGAGACAGGGGAAGGGATCAGCCCCAGCATTTT.

With respect to this clonotype: A much larger clone lies one base from this, so it may be a read error. This chain uses TRBV6-5 with TRBJ1-5; no clear D. Germline CDR1 reads MNHEY; CDR2 reads SVGAGI. Between the trimmed V and J ends, which lost 6 bases and 3 bases, there was a span of 12 bases. CDR3 length: 14 residues. The CDR3 is CASSPGRNNQPQHF. The CDR3 coding sequence is TGTGCCAGCAGCCCCGGACGGAACAATCAGCCCCAGCATTTT.

This clonotype was counted between two and nine times. The J gene is TRBJ1-6, the V gene TRBV20-1; D is perhaps TRBD1 (5 bases). Deletions cut 5 bases from V and 0 bases from J, with 8 bases between. The CDR3 is 14 amino acids. Germline CDR1 and CDR2: DFQATT and SNEGSKA (reference sequence). The CDR3 region has the DNA TGCAGTGCTGGGGACGGCTCCTATAATTCACCCCTCCACTTT. As protein: CSAGDGSYNSPLHF.

About this clonotype: One end of the junction fails to match germline, which may point to a read error. The chain is built from TRBV4-1 and TRBJ1-3; no reliable D call. CDR3 length: 16 amino acids. Germline-derived CDR1 and CDR2 are MGHRA and YSYEKL. CDR3 bases: TGCGCCAGCAGCCAAGGTGGCGGAGACTCTGTAAACACCATATATTTT. It encodes CASSQGGGDSVNTIYF.

In this sample, this clonotype turned up many times. CDR3 amino acids: CASSATDQRDASYNEQFF. The CDR3 nucleotides read TGTGCCAGCAGCGCAACAGATCAAAGGGACGCGAGCTACAATGAGCAGTTCTTC. The rearrangement links TRBV9 to TRBJ2-1; either TRBD1 or TRBD2 may supply D (5 bases each). CDR1 is SGDLS, CDR2 YYNGEE, per germline. The CDR3 is 18 amino acids. V gave up 3 bases and J gave up 3 bases, with 22 bases separating them.

This clonotype was recorded a few times. One end of the junction is discordant with germline, which a read error may explain. The chain employs TRBV20-1 and TRBJ2-1; 13 nucleotides agree with TRBD2. Germline CDR1 is DFQATT and CDR2 is SNEGSKA (reference sequence). This CDR3 has 13 amino acids. CDR3 DNA: TGCAGTACTAGCGGGAGGGCCGACAATGAGCAGTTCTTC. The encoded protein is CSTSGRADNEQFF.

There are many counts of this clonotype. The CDR3 DNA sequence: TGCGCCAGCAGCGTCTCGGGTACTAGACAGCCTGAGCAGTTCTTC. This encodes CASSVSGTRQPEQFF. The J gene is TRBJ2-1, the V gene TRBV5-1, with D possibly being TRBD1 or TRBD2 (5 bases each). Germline values: CDR1 SGHRS, CDR2 YFSETQ. CDR3 length: 15 amino acids. The V and J ends lost 4 bases and 9 bases respectively, with 20 bases between them.

This clonotype turned up a few times. DNA for the CDR3: TGTGCCAGCAGTACAGGTCCCGGACAGCAAAATTCACCCCTCCACTTT. Protein sequence: CASSTGPGQQNSPLHF. V and J are TRBV7-9 and TRBJ1-6, with D possibly matching TRBD1 (6 bases). The CDR3 runs 16 residues. The V gene's germline CDR1 is SEHNR and CDR2 FQNEAQ (reference sequence). With 6 bases removed from V and 7 bases from J, the gap between germline ends came to 19 bases. Full variable domain (remainder filled in from reference TRBV7-9 and TRBJ1-6): DTGVSQNPRHKITKRGQNVTFRCDPISEHNRLYWYRQTLGQGPEFLTYFQNEAQLEKSRLLSDRFSAERPKGSFSTLEIQRTEQGDSAMYLCASSTGPGQQNSPLHFGNGTRLTVT.

This clonotype was recorded only once. The chain has TRBV18 and TRBJ2-1; 9 bases agree with TRBD2. Germline trimming cut 6 bases from V and 4 bases from J; bases unmatched to any gene: 7. This CDR3 spans 15 amino acids. Germline V gene lookup returns CDR1 KGHSH and CDR2 LQKENI. The chain's CDR3 is CASSGAGGLYNEQFF. Here the CDR3 DNA reads TGTGCCAGCTCCGGAGCGGGAGGTCTTTACAATGAGCAGTTCTTC. Filled out from reference TRBV18 and TRBJ2-1, the complete variable domain reads NAGVMQNPRHLVRRRGQEARLRCSPMKGHSHVYWYRQLPEEGLKFMVYLQKENIIDESGMPKERFSAEFPKEGPSILRIQQVVRGDSAAYFCASSGAGGLYNEQFFGPGTRLTVL.

The sample holds many counts of this clonotype. The chain has TRBV29-1 and TRBJ1-2, with D possibly being TRBD1 (5 bases). V shed 4 bases and J shed 0 bases, with 15 bases lying between them. The CDR3 consists of 15 residues. CDR1 SQVTM and CDR2 ANQGSEA come from the germline V gene. CDR3 protein: CSVAGTSQANYGYTF. DNA of the CDR3: TGCAGCGTTGCCGGGACTTCCCAAGCTAACTATGGCTACACCTTC.

The chain carries TRBV2 and TRBJ1-2, with D perhaps matching TRBD1 (5 bases). V was clipped by 7 bases and J by 4 bases, with 13 bases between them. The germline CDR1 and CDR2 sequences are SNHLY and FYNNEI. This CDR3 region has 13 residues. CDR3 sequence reads: CASKRDGLYGYTF. Here the CDR3 DNA reads TGTGCCAGCAAAAGGGACGGACTCTATGGCTACACCTTC.

The chain employs TRBV9 and TRBJ2-3; 11 bases agree with TRBD2. The germline V gene encodes CDR1 SGDLS and CDR2 YYNGEE. With V trimmed by 6 bases and J by 4 bases, 7 bases remained unmatched. This CDR3 contains 15 residues. DNA for the CDR3: TGTGCCAGCATCCATAGCGGGGGGGCCCCAGATACGCAGTATTTT. Encoded protein: CASIHSGGAPDTQYF.

The DNA for the CDR3 is TGCAGTGCTCCCGACAGTACTAATGATTATGGCTACACCTTC. Translating it yields CSAPDSTNDYGYTF. The genes are TRBV20-1 and TRBJ1-2, with a possible D match to TRBD1 (5 bases). CDR3 size: 14 residues. V shed 5 bases and J shed 5 bases, with 18 bases lying between them. The germline V gene has CDR1 DFQATT and CDR2 SNEGSKA (reference sequence).

This chain joins TRBV20-1 and TRBJ2-1; 9 bases map to TRBD1. Germline V gene lookup returns CDR1 DFQATT and CDR2 SNEGSKA (reference sequence). This CDR3 comprises 16 residues. With V trimmed by 4 bases and J by 7 bases, 14 bases remained unmatched. The CDR3 here is CSAIQSGQGRGNEQFF. CDR3 nucleotide sequence: TGCAGTGCTATTCAATCGGGACAGGGACGGGGGAATGAGCAGTTCTTC.

The chain uses TRBV29-1 and TRBJ2-1; D is perhaps TRBD1 or TRBD2 (6 bases each). V dropped 6 bases and J dropped 6 bases, with 18 bases sitting between them. From germline, CDR1 is SQVTM and CDR2 ANQGSEA. The CDR3 extends over 14 amino acids. CDR3 coding DNA: TGCAGCGTGGAGGGGGGTGGGGTTCTCAATGAGCAGTTCTTC. Its translation: CSVEGGGVLNEQFF.